The 2 T cell receptor beta chains below come from one sample, sequenced in a study of blood T cell repertoires in COVID-19. Some clones are missing from TCRdb's copy, which holds only in-frame ones; the method was immunoSEQ multiplex PCR. The table lists 25,000 to 35,000 clones, approximately 89% of them singletons. Material for sequencing was peripheral blood. Source of these receptors: a human donor with acute or convalescent COVID-19. The donor label of this sample is uncertain.

V is TRBV10-1 and J is TRBJ2-3; 9 bases fit TRBD1. The CDR3 has 16 residues. V was clipped by 2 bases and J by 4 bases; unmatched bases: 7. Looked up from germline, CDR1 is WNHNN and CDR2 is SYGVQD (reference sequence). CDR3 sequence reads: CASSEDRGIPADTQYF. CDR3 DNA: TGCGCCAGCAGTGAGGACAGGGGGATCCCGGCAGATACGCAGTATTTT.

The chain uses TRBV5-1 and TRBJ2-5, with TRBD2 matching over 8 bases. The germline gives CDR1 SGHRS, CDR2 YFSETQ. CDR3 length: 16 residues. The trim removed 0 bases at V and 1 base at J, leaving 5 bases unmatched. The CDR3 coding sequence is TGCGCCAGCAGCTTGGCCCTTACTAGCGGCCAAGAGACCCAGTACTTC. This sequence encodes CASSLALTSGQETQYF.